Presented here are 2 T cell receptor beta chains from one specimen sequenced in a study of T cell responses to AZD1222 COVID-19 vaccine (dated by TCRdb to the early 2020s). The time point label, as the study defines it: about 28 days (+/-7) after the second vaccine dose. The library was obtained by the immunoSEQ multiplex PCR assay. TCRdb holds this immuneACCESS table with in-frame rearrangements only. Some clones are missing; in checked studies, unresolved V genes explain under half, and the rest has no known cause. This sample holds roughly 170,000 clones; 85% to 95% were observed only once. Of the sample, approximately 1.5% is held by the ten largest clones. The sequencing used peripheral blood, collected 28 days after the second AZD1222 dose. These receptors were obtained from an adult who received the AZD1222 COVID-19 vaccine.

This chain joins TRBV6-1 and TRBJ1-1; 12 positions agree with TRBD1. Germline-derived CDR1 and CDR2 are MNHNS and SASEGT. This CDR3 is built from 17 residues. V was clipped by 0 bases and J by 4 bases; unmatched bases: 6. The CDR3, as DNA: TGTGCCAGCAGTGAAGCGTTGGGGACAGGGGGCGGCACTGAAGCTTTCTTT. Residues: CASSEALGTGGGTEAFF.

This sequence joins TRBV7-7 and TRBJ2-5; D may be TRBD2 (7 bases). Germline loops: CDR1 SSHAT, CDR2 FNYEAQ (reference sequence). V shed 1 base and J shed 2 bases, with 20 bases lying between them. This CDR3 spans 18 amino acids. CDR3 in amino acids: CASSLEARGGHLQETQYF. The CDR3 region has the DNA TGTGCCAGCAGCTTAGAGGCTAGGGGGGGGCACCTACAAGAGACCCAGTACTTC.